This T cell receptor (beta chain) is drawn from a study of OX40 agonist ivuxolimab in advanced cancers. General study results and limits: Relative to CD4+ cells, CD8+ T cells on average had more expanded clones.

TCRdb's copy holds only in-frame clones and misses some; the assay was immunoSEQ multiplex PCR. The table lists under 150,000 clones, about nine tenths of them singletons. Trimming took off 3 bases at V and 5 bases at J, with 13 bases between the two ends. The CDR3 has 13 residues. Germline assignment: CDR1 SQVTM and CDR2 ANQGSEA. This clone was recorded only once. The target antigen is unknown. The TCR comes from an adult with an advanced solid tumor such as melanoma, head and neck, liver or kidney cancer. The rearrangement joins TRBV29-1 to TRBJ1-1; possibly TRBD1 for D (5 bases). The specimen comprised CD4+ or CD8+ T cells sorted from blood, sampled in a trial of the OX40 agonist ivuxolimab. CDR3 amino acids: CSVDWSRGTEAFF. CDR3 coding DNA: TGCAGCGTTGATTGGTCGAGGGGAACTGAAGCTTTCTTT.